This passage covers 16 T cell receptor beta chains from one sample sequenced in a study of CD8+ T cells in alopecia areata. Treatment meaning: oral pan-JAK inhibitor, 5-10 mg twice daily. Following extraction, RNA underwent reverse transcription to cDNA, which served as the sequencing template. Data came from immunoSEQ multiplex PCR; TCRdb stores just in-frame clones and leaves some out. The sample lists over 90,000 clones; approximately 90% were seen once. The sample was CD8+ T cells sorted from blood, taken around week 30, from a patient treated with tofacitinib. Receptors were obtained from a human donor with alopecia areata.

V and J are TRBV19 and TRBJ2-1; D may be TRBD2 (6 bases). This CDR3 has 15 amino acids. Germline CDR1 reads LNHDA; CDR2 reads SQIVND (reference sequence). The V end was cut by 3 bases, the J end by 5 bases, with 14 bases between. This CDR3 reads CASSIGASAHNEQFF. Written as DNA, the CDR3 is TGTGCCAGTAGTATTGGGGCTAGCGCCCACAATGAGCAGTTCTTC.

The chain recombines TRBV5-1 with TRBJ2-1; D not certain. Germline V CDR1 and CDR2: SGHRS, YFSETQ. V was shortened by 5 bases and J by 3 bases, with 6 bases between the two germline ends. The length of the CDR3 is 12 residues. CDR3: CASSWGYNEQFF. The CDR3, as DNA: TGCGCCAGCAGTTGGGGCTACAATGAGCAGTTCTTC.

This clone was found once. V is TRBV6-1 and J is TRBJ1-2; no reliable D call. The CDR3 has 13 amino acids. The germline CDR1 and CDR2 sequences are MNHNS and SASEGT. Trimming left V 2 bases short and J 0 bases short, with 4 bases between. The CDR3 region is CASSETANYGYTF. CDR3 nucleotides: TGTGCCAGCAGTGAAACAGCTAACTATGGCTACACCTTC.

The rearrangement links TRBV7-9 to TRBJ1-2, with D possibly TRBD1 on 5 matching bases. The ends were cut back, 5 bases at V and 5 bases at J, with 15 bases in the middle. CDR1 and CDR2 (germline): SEHNR, FQNEAQ (reference sequence). This CDR3 has 14 residues. CDR3 region: CASSRADTGYGYTF. CDR3 bases: TGTGCCAGCAGCAGGGCGGACACCGGATATGGCTACACCTTC.

V usage is TRBV4-1 and J usage is TRBJ2-7, with a weak D call TRBD2 (7 bases). The CDR3 covers 13 residues. CDR1 and CDR2 (germline): MGHRA, YSYEKL. V was clipped by 6 bases and J by 3 bases, with 12 bases between them. CDR3 sequence reads: CASSAGANYEQYF. The CDR3 DNA follows: TGCGCCAGCAGTGCGGGGGCCAACTACGAGCAGTACTTC.

V usage is TRBV13 and J usage is TRBJ2-7, with 10 bases identical to TRBD2. Germline-derived CDR1 and CDR2 are PRHDT and FYEKMQ (reference sequence). CDR3 size: 17 residues. V was clipped by 3 bases and J by 0 bases; unmatched bases: 8. In nucleotides, the CDR3 is TGTGCCAGCAGCTTCGGGACTAGCGAAATTCTCTCCTACGAGCAGTACTTC. Translated, it gives CASSFGTSEILSYEQYF.

The chain recombines TRBV6-6 with TRBJ1-1; D not certain. Germline V CDR1 and CDR2: MNHNY, SVGAGI (reference sequence). This CDR3 contains 10 residues. V was shortened by 6 bases and J by 10 bases, with 9 bases between the two germline ends. This chain's CDR3 is CASSGDRAFF. The CDR3 DNA reads as TGTGCCAGCAGCGGAGATAGAGCTTTCTTT.

This chain joins TRBV30 and TRBJ2-5, with D possibly being TRBD1 or TRBD2 (6 bases each). Germline lookup yields CDR1 GTSNPN and CDR2 SVGIG (reference sequence). The CDR3 is made up of 17 amino acids. V shed 0 bases and J shed 1 base, with 18 bases lying between them. The CDR3 reads CAWSVHLGGGPQETQYF. The CDR3 DNA follows: TGTGCCTGGAGTGTACATTTAGGGGGAGGTCCCCAAGAGACCCAGTACTTC.

V usage is TRBV7-9 and J usage is TRBJ2-7, with unresolved D. Trimming left V 5 bases short and J 5 bases short, with 16 bases between. This CDR3 region has 14 residues. Germline V gene sequence: CDR1 SEHNR, CDR2 FQNEAQ (reference sequence). Here the CDR3 DNA reads TGTGCCAGCAGCAATAGTGAGTTCTTGGACGAGCAGTACTTC. Translation gives CASSNSEFLDEQYF.

The chain carries TRBV7-9 and TRBJ1-6; tentatively, D is TRBD1 (6 bases). Trimming shortened V by 5 bases and J by 0 bases, and 8 bases separated the two germline ends. CDR3 size: 15 residues. CDR1 SEHNR and CDR2 FQNEAQ come from the germline V gene (reference sequence). The CDR3 nucleotides read TGTGCCAGCAGCGCGGACAGCTCCTATAATTCACCCCTCCACTTT. Protein product: CASSADSSYNSPLHF.

The chain combines TRBV27 with TRBJ2-6; TRBD1 matches at 7 bases. Germline V lookup: CDR1 MNHEY, CDR2 SMNVEV (reference sequence). The CDR3 runs 15 residues. After removal of 4 bases from V and 4 bases from J, the junction contained 4 bases not matched to a gene. The CDR3 here is CASSSTGDGANVLTF. In DNA form, the CDR3 reads TGTGCCAGCAGTTCCACAGGGGACGGGGCCAACGTCCTGACTTTC.

The V gene is TRBV10-3, the J gene TRBJ2-5; TRBD2 matches 11 bases. The CDR3 has 17 residues. V shed 2 bases, J shed 2 bases, and the junction held 7 bases outside the gene matches. The germline gives CDR1 ENHRY, CDR2 SYGVKD. The CDR3 protein is CAISENLAGGEQETQYF. CDR3 sequence (DNA): TGTGCCATCAGTGAGAATTTAGCGGGAGGGGAGCAAGAGACCCAGTACTTC.

This sequence joins TRBV9 and TRBJ1-2; unclear D gene. The V end lost 2 bases, the J end lost 3 bases, and 8 bases lay between the germline ends. Germline values: CDR1 SGDLS, CDR2 YYNGEE. The CDR3 totals 13 residues. CDR3 in amino acids: CASSVRADYGYTF. CDR3 DNA sequence: TGTGCCAGCAGCGTGAGGGCCGACTATGGCTACACCTTC.

The chain uses TRBV13 and TRBJ2-3; possibly TRBD2 for D (7 bases). V was shortened by 2 bases and J by 5 bases, with 14 bases between the two germline ends. There are 15 residues in the CDR3. CDR1 is PRHDT and CDR2 is FYEKMQ in the germline V gene (reference sequence). The CDR3 reads CASSLRGGAEDTQYF. The CDR3 nucleotides read TGTGCCAGCAGCTTACGTGGGGGGGCTGAAGATACGCAGTATTTT.

This chain connects TRBV27 to TRBJ2-7; maybe TRBD1 (6 bases). This CDR3 has 11 amino acids. Germline CDR1 is MNHEY and CDR2 is SMNVEV (reference sequence). Trimming cost V 7 bases and J 6 bases, with 10 bases left between them. The CDR3 region is CASTRGREQYF. For the CDR3, the DNA is TGTGCCAGCACCAGGGGACGCGAGCAGTACTTC.

The V gene is TRBV2, the J gene TRBJ2-3; tentative D call: TRBD1 (6 bases). V lost 2 bases and J 5 bases, leaving 20 bases between the germline ends. Germline CDR1 is SNHLY and CDR2 is FYNNEI. The length of the CDR3 is 17 residues. In nucleotides, the CDR3 is TGTGCCAGCAGTGAATCGGGGAGCACAGGGTTTGAAGATACGCAGTATTTT. Residues: CASSESGSTGFEDTQYF. Full variable domain (outside the CDR3, taken from reference TRBV2 and TRBJ2-3): EPEVTQTPSHQVTQMGQEVILRCVPISNHLYFYWYRQILGQKVEFLVSFYNNEISEKSEIFDDQFSVERPDGSNFTLKIRSTKLEDSAMYFCASSESGSTGFEDTQYFGPGTRLTVL.